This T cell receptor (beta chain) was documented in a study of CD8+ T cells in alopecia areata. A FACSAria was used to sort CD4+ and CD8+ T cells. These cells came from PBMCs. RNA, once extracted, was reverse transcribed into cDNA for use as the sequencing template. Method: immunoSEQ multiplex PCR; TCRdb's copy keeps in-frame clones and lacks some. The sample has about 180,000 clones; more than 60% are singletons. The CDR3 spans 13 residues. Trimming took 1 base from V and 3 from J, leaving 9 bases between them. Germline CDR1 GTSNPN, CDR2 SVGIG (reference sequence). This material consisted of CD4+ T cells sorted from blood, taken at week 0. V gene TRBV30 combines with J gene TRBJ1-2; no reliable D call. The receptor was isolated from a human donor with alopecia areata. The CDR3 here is CAWSAGRDYGYTF. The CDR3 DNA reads TGTGCCTGGAGTGCGGGTAGGGACTATGGCTACACCTTC.